Listed here are 15 T cell receptor beta chains from one sample, sequenced in a study of T-cell reconstitution after alpha-beta-depleted transplantation in children. Library preparation (for TCRbeta) was performed with unique molecular identifiers. Using its own MiXCR run on the PCR reads, TCRdb lists one record per CDR3 protein. This repertoire shows a few hundred thousand distinct CDR3 sequences, around 12% found once; its top ten account for about 6%. Source: PBMCs from the stem cell graft donor, taken from the stem cell graft. Every receptor here comes from a human donor who donated a stem cell graft to a child with combined immunodeficiency.

The chain joins TRBV18 to TRBJ1-1; no clear D gene. The CDR3 totals 15 residues. V lost 4 bases and J 2 bases, leaving 14 bases between the germline ends. CDR1 KGHSH and CDR2 LQKENI come from the germline V gene. The CDR3 protein is CASSRVGLRNTEAFF. CDR3 bases: TGTGCCAGCTCACGGGTGGGTCTCCGAAACACTGAAGCTTTCTTT. The whole variable domain, remainder taken from reference TRBV18 and TRBJ1-1, is NAGVMQNPRHLVRRRGQEARLRCSPMKGHSHVYWYRQLPEEGLKFMVYLQKENIIDESGMPKERFSAEFPKEGPSILRIQQVVRGDSAAYFCASSRVGLRNTEAFFGQGTRLTVV.

This chain connects TRBV27 to TRBJ2-1, with TRBD2 matching 16 bases. Germline V lookup: CDR1 MNHEY, CDR2 SMNVEV (reference sequence). The CDR3 spans 16 residues. V lost 5 bases to trimming and J lost 8 bases; unmatched junction nucleotides: 6. For the CDR3, the DNA is TGTGCCAGCAGTCCGGGACTAGCGGGAGGGTATCATGAGCAGTTCTTC. Residues: CASSPGLAGGYHEQFF.

The J gene is TRBJ2-5, the V gene TRBV30; D could derive from TRBD1 or TRBD2 (5 bases each). The CDR3 has 14 residues. Germline CDR1 GTSNPN, CDR2 SVGIG (reference sequence). Trimming removed 1 base from V and 4 bases from J, with 13 bases in between. The CDR3 DNA follows: TGTGCCTGGAGTGAGACATGGGGGACAGAGACCCAGTACTTC. Translated, it gives CAWSETWGTETQYF. Based on the CDR3 plus reference TRBV30 and TRBJ2-5, the full variable domain is SQTIHQWPATLVQPVGSPLSLECTVEGTSNPNLYWYRQAAGRGLQLLFYSVGIGQISSEVPQNLSASRPQDRQFILSSKKLLLSDSGFYLCAWSETWGTETQYFGPGTRLLVL.

This clonotype has only a few counts. V usage is TRBV12-3 or TRBV12-4 and J usage is TRBJ1-2; TRBD1 aligns across 9 bases. With 10 bases clipped from V and 8 bases from J, the junction kept 14 bases outside the gene matches. The CDR3 loop spans 14 amino acids. Written as DNA, the CDR3 is TGTGCCACCCTCGCTCCCAACAGGGGGCAAGGCTACACCTTC. Translated, it gives CATLAPNRGQGYTF.

This clonotype was found a few times. The chain joins TRBV5-1 to TRBJ2-7; TRBD1 agrees at 8 bases. From germline, CDR1 is SGHRS and CDR2 YFSETQ. Trimming removed 0 bases from V and 6 bases from J; junction bases left unmatched: 5. The length of the CDR3 is 14 residues. The CDR3 loop is CASSLETGVGEQYF. In DNA, the CDR3 is TGCGCCAGCAGCTTGGAGACAGGGGTTGGCGAGCAGTACTTC.

This clonotype was seen a handful of times. The J gene is TRBJ1-5, the V gene TRBV12-3 or TRBV12-4; possible D gene TRBD1, 5 bases. The CDR3 runs 14 residues. The V gene lost 7 bases and the J gene lost 9 bases, with 19 bases spanning the gap. The chain's CDR3 is CASTPTGRGGPQHF. CDR3 DNA sequence: TGTGCCAGCACCCCAACGGGGCGGGGAGGGCCCCAGCATTTT.

This clonotype was recorded a few times. At one of its ends the junction is not consistent with the germline gene, which may arise from a read error. The chain employs TRBV7-9 and TRBJ1-1, with 8 bases identical to TRBD1. Germline CDR1 SEHNR, CDR2 FQNEAQ (reference sequence). CDR3 size: 11 residues. The CDR3 region has the DNA TGTGCCAGCAGCCCGGACAGGGTCCCAACCTTT. Translation: CASSPDRVPTF. Full variable domain (missing parts from reference TRBV7-9 and TRBJ1-1): DTGVSQNPRHKITKRGQNVTFRCDPISEHNRLYWYRQTLGQGPEFLTYFQNEAQLEKSRLLSDRFSAERPKGSFSTLEIQRTEQGDSAMYLCASSPDRVPTFGQGTRLTVV.

This clonotype was observed many times. The rearrangement uses TRBV24-1 and TRBJ1-1; D is uncertain. From germline, CDR1 is KGHDR and CDR2 SFDVKD. Trimming took off 0 bases at V and 1 base at J, with 8 bases between the two ends. The CDR3 loop spans 15 amino acids. The CDR3 DNA sequence: TGTGCCACCAGTGATTTGGGAGGGAAGAACACTGAAGCTTTCTTT. It codes for CATSDLGGKNTEAFF.

In DNA, the CDR3 is TGTGCCAGCAGCTTGGCTAGCGGGAGATACGAGCAGTACTTC. Its protein product is CASSLASGRYEQYF. The chain has TRBV28 and TRBJ2-7, with 10 bases that match TRBD2. CDR3 length equals 14 residues. V lost 6 bases, J lost 4 bases, and 6 bases stayed unmatched. Germline loops: CDR1 MDHEN, CDR2 SYDVKM.

This clonotype was counted only a few times. The V gene is TRBV18, the J gene TRBJ1-2; D is undetermined. The CDR3 length is 15 residues. Per germline, CDR1 KGHSH and CDR2 LQKENI. V was trimmed by 5 bases and J by 1 base, leaving 14 bases between them. The CDR3 nucleotides are TGTGCCAGCTCAACCAACCCGACAAGTAACTATGGCTACACCTTC. Amino acids: CASSTNPTSNYGYTF.

The chain has TRBV2 and TRBJ1-4, with 9 bases lining up with TRBD1. Trimming cost V 6 bases and J 5 bases; bases outside gene matches: 7. Germline CDR1 and CDR2: SNHLY and FYNNEI. CDR3 length: 15 amino acids. The CDR3 is CASRDDGTGNEKLFF. The CDR3 DNA follows: TGTGCCAGCAGGGACGACGGGACAGGGAATGAAAAACTGTTTTTT.

This clonotype has more than one count but fewer than ten. V usage is TRBV4-3 and J usage is TRBJ2-3, with D tentatively TRBD2 (5 bases). Trimming removed 0 bases from V and 2 bases from J, with 9 bases in between. Germline V gene lookup returns CDR1 LGHNA and CDR2 YSLEER. CDR3 length: 15 residues. The CDR3 DNA sequence: TGCGCCAGCAGCCAAGATTGGAGGCCCACAGATACGCAGTATTTT. Translating it yields CASSQDWRPTDTQYF.

This clonotype was detected only once. As the CDR3 is not closed by the conserved phenylalanine or tryptophan, this likely results from a read error. The gene calls are TRBV6-1 and TRBJ1-5, with a weak D call TRBD1 (5 bases). Trimming shortened V by 11 bases and J by 2 bases, and 19 bases separated the two germline ends. CDR1 and CDR2 (germline): MNHNS, SASEGT. This CDR3 is 15 amino acids long. CDR3 sequence reads: CASRPGRGGNQPQHI. The CDR3 DNA reads as TGTGCCTCCCGACCCGGGAGGGGAGGCAATCAGCCCCAGCATATT.

This clonotype has ten or more counts. The chain links TRBV12-3 or TRBV12-4 to TRBJ2-1; D is uncertain. CDR3 length: 13 amino acids. V shed 8 bases and J shed 5 bases, with 13 bases lying between them. CDR3 DNA sequence: TGTGCCAGCTCCGGGCAGGCCAACAATGAGCAGTTCTTC. Translating gives CASSGQANNEQFF.

In this sample, this clonotype turned up a few times. The chain couples TRBV6-2 or TRBV6-3 to TRBJ2-1; TRBD2 matches at 12 bases. Germline V gene sequence: CDR1 MNHEY, CDR2 SVGEGT. With V trimmed by 0 bases and J by 7 bases, 7 bases remained unmatched. The CDR3 spans 17 residues. The CDR3 DNA follows: TGTGCCAGCAGTTACTCGAGGCTAGCGGGGGGGCGGAATGAGCAGTTCTTC. This translates into CASSYSRLAGGRNEQFF.